This is a list of T cell receptor beta chains from one sample in a study of blood T cell repertoires in COVID-19. The method was immunoSEQ multiplex PCR; TCRdb's version includes in-frame clones alone and lacks a portion of them. The table includes 200,000 or so clones, around 80% detected once. Sequencing was carried out using peripheral blood. The receptors were sampled from a human donor in a cohort sampled during active COVID-19. The CDR3 runs from the conserved cysteine through the conserved F or W. D genes are given only for firm matches. The listing skips clone size in some rows; elsewhere it reads once, few, many or a size class.

D gene	clone size	V gene	J gene	CDR3 protein	CDR3 DNA
NA	NA	TRBV4-3	TRBJ1-4	CASSRWGGGGEKLFF	TGCGCCAGCAGCCGGTGGGGCGGGGGCGGTGAAAAACTGTTTTTT
NA	NA	TRBV3-1/TRBV3-2	TRBJ1-1	CASSQEGQGRTEAFF	TGTGCCAGCAGCCAAGAGGGGCAGGGCCGGACTGAAGCTTTCTTT
TRBD2	NA	TRBV14	TRBJ2-3	CASSQLAGSGDTQYF	TGTGCCAGCAGCCAACTAGCGGGGTCCGGAGATACGCAGTATTTT
NA	NA	TRBV5-6	TRBJ2-7	CASSLDSGSYEQYF	TGTGCCAGCAGCTTGGATAGCGGCTCCTACGAGCAGTACTTC
NA	NA	TRBV19	TRBJ1-6	CASFSGSRGSPLHF	TGTGCCAGTTTCTCCGGCTCTAGAGGTTCACCCCTCCACTTT
TRBD2	many	TRBV10-3	TRBJ2-7	CAISGGLASSYEQYF	TGTGCCATCAGTGGAGGACTAGCGAGCTCCTACGAGCAGTACTTC
TRBD1	once	TRBV6-2/TRBV6-3	TRBJ1-1	CASSKTGENTEAFF	TGTGCCAGCAGTAAGACAGGGGAGAACACTGAAGCTTTCTTT
NA	NA	TRBV6-4	TRBJ2-1	CASRGPLAPSSYNEQFF	TGTGCCAGCAGAGGACCTCTAGCGCCGAGCTCCTACAATGAGCAGTTCTTC
TRBD2	NA	TRBV4-2	TRBJ2-1	CASSQTSGRSYNEQFF	TGTGCCAGCAGCCAAACTAGCGGGAGGTCCTACAATGAGCAGTTCTTC
NA	NA	TRBV20-1	TRBJ2-7	CSASDRSYEQYF	TGCAGTGCTAGTGACAGGTCCTACGAGCAGTACTTC
TRBD1	NA	TRBV3-1/TRBV3-2	TRBJ2-1	CASGQGAYNEQFF	TGTGCCAGCGGACAGGGGGCCTACAATGAGCAGTTCTTC
NA	NA	TRBV27	TRBJ2-3	CASTSGALTDTQYF	TGTGCCAGCACCTCGGGAGCCCTCACAGATACGCAGTATTTT
NA	medium-sized	TRBV27	TRBJ2-7	CASASRWGGDEQYF	TGTGCCAGCGCGTCACGTTGGGGGGGCGATGAGCAGTACTTC
NA	NA	TRBV6-4	TRBJ1-2	CASSDWGRGYGYTF	TGTGCCAGCAGTGACTGGGGCAGGGGATATGGCTACACCTTC
NA	NA	TRBV27	TRBJ2-7	CASSLVPNRNEQYF	TGTGCCAGCAGTTTAGTACCTAACCGAAACGAGCAGTACTTC
NA	once	TRBV10-3	TRBJ2-7	CAISAEDSSYEQYF	TGTGCCATCAGTGCTGAGGACAGCTCCTACGAGCAGTACTTC
NA	NA	TRBV6-1	TRBJ1-5	CASSDAPGSNQPQHF	TGTGCCAGCAGTGACGCGCCAGGTAGCAATCAGCCCCAGCATTTT
TRBD2	NA	TRBV5-8	TRBJ2-1	CASSWRGTTAYNEQFF	TGTGCCAGCAGCTGGCGTGGGACTACAGCCTACAATGAGCAGTTCTTC
NA	NA	TRBV4-3	TRBJ1-1	CASSQDAAANTEAFF	TGCGCCAGCAGCCAAGACGCGGCGGCGAACACTGAAGCTTTCTTT
TRBD1	NA	TRBV18	TRBJ2-7	CASSPGQGGEQYF	TGTGCCAGCTCACCGGGACAGGGGGGCGAGCAGTACTTC
NA	NA	TRBV20-1	TRBJ2-6	CSASPGFSGANVLTF	TGCAGTGCTAGTCCAGGCTTCTCTGGGGCCAACGTCCTGACTTTC
NA	NA	TRBV7-7	TRBJ2-5	CASSLNRGQETQYF	TGTGCCAGCAGCTTGAACCGGGGGCAAGAGACCCAGTACTTC
TRBD1	few	TRBV27	TRBJ2-1	CASSDRGPDNEQFF	TGTGCCAGCAGCGACAGGGGGCCTGACAATGAGCAGTTCTTC
NA	NA	TRBV9	TRBJ2-1	CASSVYEVANRDNEQFF	TGTGCCAGCAGCGTATATGAGGTTGCAAATCGGGACAATGAGCAGTTCTTC
NA	NA	TRBV5-4	TRBJ2-7	CASSRDSGSIFEQYF	TGTGCCAGCAGTCGGGACTCGGGGAGTATCTTCGAGCAGTACTTC
NA	once	TRBV24-1	TRBJ1-1	CATSDRSTEAFF	TGTGCCACCAGTGATCGGAGCACTGAAGCTTTCTTT
TRBD1	NA	TRBV28	TRBJ2-6	CASTEVGRGLIGSGANVLTF	TGTGCCAGCACCGAGGTGGGCAGGGGGCTAATCGGCTCTGGGGCCAACGTCCTGACTTTC
NA	NA	TRBV6-6	TRBJ2-1	CASKERGTLEEQFF	TGTGCCAGCAAAGAACGAGGGACTTTGGAAGAGCAGTTCTTC
NA	NA	TRBV10-3	TRBJ1-3	CAIRGNSGNTIYF	TGTGCCATCAGGGGCAACTCTGGAAACACCATATATTTT
NA	NA	TRBV6-5	TRBJ1-1	CASSPRGVRTEAFF	TGTGCCAGCAGTCCCAGGGGTGTACGGACTGAAGCTTTCTTT
NA	NA	TRBV4-3	TRBJ1-1	CASSRTANTEAFF	TGCGCCAGCAGTCGGACAGCGAACACTGAAGCTTTCTTT
NA	once	TRBV9	TRBJ2-7	CASSAGLYSYEQYF	TGTGCCAGCAGCGCAGGGTTATACTCCTACGAGCAGTACTTC
TRBD1	few	TRBV27	TRBJ1-1	CASSLRAGQGMNTEAFF	TGTGCCAGCAGTTTACGGGCGGGACAGGGAATGAACACTGAAGCTTTCTTT
TRBD2	NA	TRBV20-1	TRBJ2-7	CSASVAGDTYEQYF	TGCAGTGCTAGTGTGGCGGGAGACACCTACGAGCAGTACTTC
NA	NA	TRBV7-2	TRBJ1-1	CASSPRSGGNTEAFF	TGTGCCAGCAGCCCTCGGAGCGGGGGGAACACTGAAGCTTTCTTT
TRBD1	NA	TRBV19	TRBJ1-2	CASSIPGTEGYTF	TGTGCCAGTAGTATTCCCGGGACAGAGGGCTACACCTTC
NA	NA	TRBV5-1	TRBJ1-4	CASSPRRGLNEKLFF	TGCGCCAGCAGCCCTAGGAGGGGCTTAAATGAAAAACTGTTTTTT